The 32 T cell receptor beta chains in this list originate from one sample, sequenced in a study of chemoradiotherapy in HPV16-positive cancers. Profiling relied on immunoSEQ multiplex PCR, and the TCRdb table lists in-frame clones only, not all of them. The sample has under 15,000 clones, approximately 88% seen once. Here the sequenced sample was blood, taken from a patient who underwent chemoradiotherapy. The source of these receptors is a human donor with HPV-associated anogenital cancer.

This chain joins TRBV5-1 and TRBJ1-2; 7 positions agree with TRBD1. The CDR3 totals 16 residues. The germline gives CDR1 SGHRS, CDR2 YFSETQ. The V gene end was trimmed by 0 bases and the J gene end by 7 bases; junction bases not matched to a gene: 12. This chain's CDR3 is CASSLVAVQGHGGYTF. Written as DNA, the CDR3 is TGCGCCAGCAGCTTGGTGGCGGTACAGGGGCATGGTGGCTACACCTTC.

This sequence joins TRBV4-2 and TRBJ2-3; 13 bases agree with TRBD2. The CDR3 runs to 15 residues. Trimming at V came to 2 bases and at J to 4 bases, leaving 0 bases not matched to a gene. CDR1 LGHNA and CDR2 YNFKEQ come from the germline V gene. CDR3 sequence (DNA): TGTGCCAGCAGCCAAACTAGCGGGGGGGCAGATACGCAGTATTTT. Its protein is CASSQTSGGADTQYF.

This rearrangement joins TRBV14 to TRBJ2-1, with a possible D match to TRBD1 (6 bases). The CDR3 spans 15 residues. The germline CDR1 and CDR2 sequences are SGHDN and FVKESK. Trimming left V 4 bases short and J 8 bases short, with 18 bases between. This CDR3 is CASSLWTVRGDEQFF. The CDR3 DNA follows: TGTGCCAGCAGCCTATGGACAGTTCGGGGCGATGAGCAGTTCTTC.

This chain uses TRBV7-9 with TRBJ2-5; D is undetermined. V lost 7 bases to trimming and J lost 1 base, with 4 bases between them. CDR3 length: 11 residues. Germline CDR1 is SEHNR and CDR2 is FQNEAQ (reference sequence). CDR3 sequence: CASMRQETQYF. CDR3 bases: TGTGCCAGCATGCGCCAAGAGACCCAGTACTTC.

The chain has TRBV27 and TRBJ1-1; 12 nucleotides agree with TRBD1. V lost 5 bases to trimming and J lost 1 base; unmatched junction nucleotides: 8. Germline V lookup: CDR1 MNHEY, CDR2 SMNVEV (reference sequence). The CDR3 covers 17 residues. The DNA for the CDR3 is TGTGCCAGCAGTCCTATCGGGACAGGGGGCGCGAACACTGAAGCTTTCTTT. Its translation is CASSPIGTGGANTEAFF.

The rearrangement joins TRBV10-2 to TRBJ2-5; D is tentatively TRBD1 or TRBD2 (5 bases each). The J call is in doubt because the DNA end fits TRBJ2-7 better. This CDR3 contains 13 residues. The V gene's germline CDR1 is WSHSY and CDR2 SAAADI. Written as DNA, the CDR3 is TGCGCCACCTACGGGACGGTGGGCCTCGAGCAGTACTTC. Its protein is CATYGTVGLEQYF.

The chain is built from TRBV7-9 and TRBJ1-1, with D uncertain. Germline lookup yields CDR1 SEHNR and CDR2 FQNEAQ (reference sequence). This CDR3 spans 12 amino acids. Trimming took off 6 bases at V and 1 base at J, with 6 bases between the two ends. The CDR3 here is CASRPKNTEAFF. CDR3 DNA: TGTGCCAGCAGACCAAAGAACACTGAAGCTTTCTTT. Together with reference TRBV7-9 and TRBJ1-1, the CDR3 gives the full variable domain: DTGVSQNPRHKITKRGQNVTFRCDPISEHNRLYWYRQTLGQGPEFLTYFQNEAQLEKSRLLSDRFSAERPKGSFSTLEIQRTEQGDSAMYLCASRPKNTEAFFGQGTRLTVV.

The V and J genes are TRBV6-1 and TRBJ2-5; 8 bases match TRBD1. The end of the DNA aligns better with TRBJ2-7, so the J call may be wrong. CDR1 and CDR2 from the germline V gene are MNHNS and SASEGT. CDR3 length equals 14 residues. The CDR3, as DNA: TGTGCCAGCAAACCTCAGGGGGCTTCCTACGAGCAGTACTTC. The encoded protein is CASKPQGASYEQYF.

Turning to this clone: Other DNA sequences within the sample encode an identical CDR3. The chain uses TRBV5-4 and TRBJ1-5, with D tentatively TRBD1 (5 bases). The CDR3 spans 13 residues. CDR1 and CDR2 (germline): SGHNT, YYREEE (reference sequence). Between the trimmed V and J ends, which lost 2 bases and 5 bases, there was a span of 8 bases. As DNA, the CDR3 is TGTGCCAGCAGCTTTGGGGGAGATCAGCCCCAGCATTTT. Translating gives CASSFGGDQPQHF.

V is TRBV7-2 and J is TRBJ1-6; 8 nucleotides line up with TRBD1. This CDR3 has 16 residues. Losses at the gene ends were 5 bases for V and 2 bases for J; bases not matched to a gene: 5. CDR1 SGHTA and CDR2 FQGNSA come from the germline V gene. CDR3 in amino acids: CASSPTGVAYNSPLHF. DNA of the CDR3: TGTGCCAGCAGCCCGACAGGGGTGGCCTATAATTCACCCCTCCACTTT.

The chain recombines TRBV13 with TRBJ1-2; possibly TRBD1 for D (5 bases). Germline CDR1 is PRHDT and CDR2 is FYEKMQ (reference sequence). V was shortened by 5 bases and J by 8 bases, with 9 bases between the two germline ends. CDR3 size: 11 residues. CDR3 in DNA: TGTGCCAGCAGCGCCGAGGGGGGCTACACCTTC. This gives the protein CASSAEGGYTF.

The V call is TRBV5-1, the J call TRBJ1-4; D is perhaps TRBD1 (5 bases). Germline assignment: CDR1 SGHRS and CDR2 YFSETQ. The CDR3 sequence is 16 residues long. V lost 4 bases, J lost 5 bases, and 18 bases lay in between. The CDR3 region is CASSELEGALNEKLFF. Written as DNA, the CDR3 is TGCGCCAGCAGCGAACTCGAAGGGGCCCTCAATGAAAAACTGTTTTTT.

The chain uses TRBV4-2 and TRBJ1-2; 8 nucleotides agree with TRBD1. Germline V CDR1 and CDR2: LGHNA, YNFKEQ. The CDR3 consists of 14 residues. J was trimmed by 6 bases and V by 1 base; bases with no gene match: 4. The CDR3 sequence is CASSQGRGQDGYTF. The CDR3 region has the DNA TGTGCCAGCAGCCAAGGCAGGGGGCAAGATGGCTACACCTTC.

The CDR3 coding sequence is TGTGCCAGCTCACCTCCAGGGAGGAGCGACGAGCAGTACTTC. It translates to CASSPPGRSDEQYF. The chain employs TRBV18 and TRBJ2-7; tentative D call: TRBD2 (6 bases). V was shortened by 3 bases and J by 5 bases, with 14 bases between the two germline ends. Germline-derived CDR1 and CDR2 are KGHSH and LQKENI. The CDR3 has 14 residues.

The chain combines TRBV7-2 with TRBJ1-6, with TRBD1 matching 8 bases. The CDR3 sequence is 14 residues long. Germline CDR1 SGHTA, CDR2 FQGNSA. V lost 4 bases and J lost 10; bases outside the gene matches: 6. In DNA, the CDR3 is TGTGCCAGCAGCTCTCAGGGGGCGCGGTCACCCCTCCACTTT. Translating it yields CASSSQGARSPLHF. The entire variable domain, with the rest obtained from reference TRBV7-2 and TRBJ1-6, is as follows: GAGVSQSPSNKVTEKGKDVELRCDPISGHTALYWYRQSLGQGLEFLIYFQGNSAPDKSGLPSDRFSAERTGGSVSTLTIQRTQQEDSAVYLCASSSQGARSPLHFGNGTRLTVT.

The V gene is TRBV5-4, the J gene TRBJ1-1; D unclear. Trimming removed 0 bases at V and 3 bases at J, with 3 bases between. This CDR3 is built from 12 residues. In germline, CDR1 is SGHNT, CDR2 YYREEE (reference sequence). This CDR3 is CASSLVDTEAFF. For the CDR3, the DNA is TGTGCCAGCAGCTTGGTAGACACTGAAGCTTTCTTT.

CDR3: CASSPVMWQGSNQPQHF. For the CDR3, the DNA is TGTGCCAGCAGTCCCGTGATGTGGCAGGGAAGTAATCAGCCCCAGCATTTT. The V gene is TRBV27, the J gene TRBJ1-5, with D tentatively TRBD1 (5 bases). V shed 5 bases and J shed 4 bases, with 21 bases lying between them. The CDR3 covers 17 residues. Germline values: CDR1 MNHEY, CDR2 SMNVEV (reference sequence).

The rearrangement joins TRBV10-3 to TRBJ2-7, with 10 bases fitting TRBD1. With 2 bases clipped from V and 2 bases from J, the junction kept 12 bases outside the gene matches. The CDR3 has 18 amino acids. Germline V gene data show CDR1 as ENHRY and CDR2 as SYGVKD. CDR3 DNA: TGTGCCATCAGTGAGCCCCCACAGTGGGACAGGGGTACCTACGAGCAGTACTTC. It is translated as CAISEPPQWDRGTYEQYF.

V is TRBV11-3 and J is TRBJ2-2; TRBD2 is a possible D gene (6 bases). The V and J ends lost 6 bases and 7 bases respectively, with 15 bases between them. CDR1 is SGHNT, CDR2 YENEEA, per germline. The CDR3 runs 14 residues. The CDR3 sequence is CASRPRGGVGELFF. The CDR3 DNA reads TGTGCCAGCAGACCGCGGGGAGGTGTCGGGGAGCTGTTTTTT.

This clone is large within its sample. The chain uses TRBV4-1 and TRBJ1-5; 7 nucleotides line up with TRBD1. Trimming cost V 0 bases and J 11 bases; bases outside gene matches: 7. The CDR3 is 14 amino acids. Germline CDR1 and CDR2: MGHRA and YSYEKL. CDR3 loop: CASSQETGIWAQHF. CDR3 in DNA: TGCGCCAGCAGCCAAGAGACAGGGATTTGGGCCCAGCATTTT.

J is TRBJ1-4 and V is TRBV30; no clear D. The V end lost 0 bases, the J end lost 10 bases, and 12 bases lay between the germline ends. Germline CDR1 is GTSNPN and CDR2 is SVGIG (reference sequence). This CDR3 has 13 amino acids. CDR3 sequence: CAWSVRTHGKLFF. CDR3 nucleotide sequence: TGTGCCTGGAGTGTCAGGACGCATGGAAAACTGTTTTTT.

The chain carries TRBV7-3 and TRBJ1-2; D not resolved. The germline gives CDR1 SGHTA, CDR2 FQGTGA. This CDR3 has 15 amino acids. Trimming took 5 bases from V and 5 from J, leaving 18 bases between them. The CDR3 DNA reads TGTGCCAGCAGCGAATTCGAGGCGTCCCCGTATGGCTACACCTTC. Translation gives CASSEFEASPYGYTF.

The CDR3 DNA is TGTGCCAGCAAACGGGGGCCCGATAATGAAAAACTGTTTTTT. This sequence encodes CASKRGPDNEKLFF. The chain joins TRBV6-5 to TRBJ1-4; a possible D gene is TRBD1 (6 bases). V dropped 7 bases and J dropped 4 bases, with 13 bases sitting between them. The CDR3 is 14 residues long. The germline CDR1 and CDR2 sequences are MNHEY and SVGAGI.

The rearrangement joins TRBV6-6 to TRBJ1-1; D possibly corresponds to TRBD1 (5 bases). Trimming cost V 7 bases and J 1 base, with 13 bases left between them. This CDR3 region has 14 residues. CDR1 and CDR2 from the germline V gene are MNHNY and SVGAGI (reference sequence). The CDR3 DNA reads TGTGCCAGCACCCATCACAGGAGGAACACTGAAGCTTTCTTT. Protein: CASTHHRRNTEAFF.

The rearrangement joins TRBV5-5 to TRBJ1-1; no firm D call. The CDR3 sequence is 15 residues long. Germline V gene sequence: CDR1 SGHKS, CDR2 YYEKEE (reference sequence). V was cut by 3 bases and J by 4 bases, with 16 bases left in between. Here the CDR3 reads CASSSRTLRGTEAFF. CDR3 sequence (DNA): TGTGCCAGCAGCTCCCGGACCCTACGGGGCACTGAAGCTTTCTTT.

V gene TRBV18 combines with J gene TRBJ1-4, with 10 bases lining up with TRBD1. The CDR3 is 15 amino acids. The germline CDR1 and CDR2 sequences are KGHSH and LQKENI. V gave up 1 base and J gave up 5 bases; unmatched junction bases: 1. The CDR3 loop reads CASSPLGQGNEKLFF. CDR3 sequence (DNA): TGTGCCAGCTCACCACTGGGACAGGGGAATGAAAAACTGTTTTTT.

This chain joins TRBV7-8 and TRBJ1-1; D is unresolved. CDR3 length: 14 amino acids. Germline V lookup: CDR1 SGHVS, CDR2 FQNEAQ. Trimming removed 4 bases from V and 2 bases from J, with 11 bases in between. The CDR3 reads CASSYLGRNTEAFF. The CDR3 DNA reads TGTGCCAGCAGCTATCTAGGGCGAAACACTGAAGCTTTCTTT.

This clone occurred once. This chain uses TRBV18 with TRBJ2-3, with D maybe TRBD2 (6 bases). The CDR3 length is 16 residues. With 2 bases removed from V and 1 base from J, the gap between germline ends came to 13 bases. Germline CDR1 KGHSH, CDR2 LQKENI. This CDR3 reads CASSPSGWRGTDTQYF. The CDR3, as DNA: TGTGCCAGCTCACCATCGGGGTGGAGGGGCACAGATACGCAGTATTTT.

V gene TRBV6-4 combines with J gene TRBJ2-5; 7 bases map to TRBD1. V dropped 9 bases and J dropped 7; count of bases not matched to a gene: 8. The CDR3 is made up of 12 amino acids. In germline, CDR1 is MRHNA, CDR2 SNTAGT. This CDR3 is CARGTVAWTQYF. CDR3 DNA: TGTGCCAGGGGGACAGTAGCTTGGACCCAGTACTTC.

The chain couples TRBV19 to TRBJ1-5; the D gene is possibly TRBD1 (5 bases). The CDR3 contains 14 residues. The germline V and J ends were trimmed by 5 bases and 11 bases, with 19 bases remaining between them. Germline V gene lookup returns CDR1 LNHDA and CDR2 SQIVND (reference sequence). As DNA, the CDR3 is TGTGCCAGTAGTGCGGGGCCCCCGGGTGATGCCCAGCATTTT. Amino acid sequence: CASSAGPPGDAQHF.

There are a few counts of this clone. This chain connects TRBV4-2 to TRBJ1-1; D may be TRBD1 (6 bases). The germline CDR1 and CDR2 sequences are LGHNA and YNFKEQ. This CDR3 contains 15 residues. V gave up 3 bases and J gave up 7 bases, with 18 bases separating them. CDR3 loop: CASSHGEGESLEAFF. For the CDR3, the DNA is TGTGCCAGCAGCCATGGGGAGGGGGAGAGCCTTGAAGCTTTCTTT.

The rearrangement links TRBV9 to TRBJ2-1, with TRBD2 identical over 10 bases. The V and J ends lost 0 bases and 7 bases, in that order; junction bases with no gene match: 7. The CDR3 consists of 16 residues. Looked up from germline, CDR1 is SGDLS and CDR2 is YYNGEE. CDR3 loop: CASSVGYSGGKNEQFF. In nucleotides, the CDR3 is TGTGCCAGCAGCGTAGGATATAGCGGGGGGAAAAATGAGCAGTTCTTC.